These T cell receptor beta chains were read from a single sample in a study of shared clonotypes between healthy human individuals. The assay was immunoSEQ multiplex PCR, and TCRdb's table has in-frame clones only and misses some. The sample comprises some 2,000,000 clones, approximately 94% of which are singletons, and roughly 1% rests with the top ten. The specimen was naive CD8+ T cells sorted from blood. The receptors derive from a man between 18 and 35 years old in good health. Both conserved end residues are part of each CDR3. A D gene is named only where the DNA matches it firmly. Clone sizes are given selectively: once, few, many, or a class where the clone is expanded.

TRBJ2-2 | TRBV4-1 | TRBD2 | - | CASSHPTSGDTGELFF | TGCGCCAGCAGCCACCCTACTAGCGGGGACACCGGGGAGCTGTTTTTT
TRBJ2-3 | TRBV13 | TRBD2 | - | CASSLFTSGGANTQYF | TGTGCCAGCAGCTTATTCACTAGCGGGGGGGCGAATACGCAGTATTTT
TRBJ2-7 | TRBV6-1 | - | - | CASSEGPLYEQYF | TGTGCCAGCAGCGAGGGACCATTATACGAGCAGTACTTC
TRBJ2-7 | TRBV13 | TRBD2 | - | CASSLGRTSSYEQYF | TGTGCCAGCAGCTTAGGGAGGACTAGCTCCTACGAGCAGTACTTC
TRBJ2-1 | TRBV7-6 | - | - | CASSFEKHNEQFF | TGTGCCAGCAGCTTCGAGAAACACAATGAGCAGTTCTTC
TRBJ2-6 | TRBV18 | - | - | CASSLPAGANVLTF | TGTGCCAGCTCACTACCAGCTGGGGCCAACGTCCTGACTTTC
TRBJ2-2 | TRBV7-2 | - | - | CASSRKPNTGELFF | TGTGCCAGCAGCCGCAAACCCAACACCGGGGAGCTGTTTTTT
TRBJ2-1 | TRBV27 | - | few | CASSVQGSYEQFF | TGTGCCAGCAGTGTACAGGGTTCCTATGAGCAGTTCTTC
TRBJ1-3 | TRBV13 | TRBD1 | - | CASRGQGAEGNTIYF | TGTGCCAGCAGGGGACAGGGGGCGGAGGGAAACACCATATATTTT
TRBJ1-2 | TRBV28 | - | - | CASSALLEGTYGYTF | TGTGCCAGCAGTGCGCTATTGGAGGGGACCTATGGCTACACCTTC
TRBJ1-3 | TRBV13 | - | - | CASSFRRPKSGNTIYF | TGTGCCAGCAGCTTTCGCCGTCCCAAGTCCGGAAACACCATATATTTT
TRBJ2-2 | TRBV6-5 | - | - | CASSYSKAPGELFF | TGTGCCAGCAGTTACTCGAAAGCGCCCGGGGAGCTGTTTTTT
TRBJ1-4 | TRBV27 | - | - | CASSPLGGNKNEKLFF | TGTGCCAGCAGTCCTTTGGGAGGGAATAAAAATGAAAAACTGTTTTTT
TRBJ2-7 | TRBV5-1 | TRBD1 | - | CASSLADRGSGGPFYEQYF | TGCGCCAGCAGCTTGGCGGACAGGGGTAGCGGAGGGCCGTTCTACGAGCAGTACTTC
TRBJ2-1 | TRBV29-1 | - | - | CSVEANSHEQFF | TGCAGCGTTGAAGCTAATAGTCATGAGCAGTTCTTC
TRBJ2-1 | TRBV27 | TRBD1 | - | CASSLVGTGQSNEQFF | TGTGCCAGCAGTTTAGTTGGGACAGGGCAGAGTAATGAGCAGTTCTTC
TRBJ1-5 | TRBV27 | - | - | CASSWTGNQPQHF | TGTGCCAGCAGTTGGACCGGGAATCAGCCCCAGCATTTT
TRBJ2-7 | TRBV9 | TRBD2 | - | CASSVGGALAGRSYEQYF | TGTGCCAGCAGCGTAGGAGGGGCTTTAGCGGGGCGCTCCTACGAGCAGTACTTC
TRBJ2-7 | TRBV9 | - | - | CASSVGQPYEQYF | TGTGCCAGCAGCGTAGGACAACCCTACGAGCAGTACTTC
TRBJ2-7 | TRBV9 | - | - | CAAPYEQYF | TGTGCCGCCCCGTACGAGCAGTACTTC
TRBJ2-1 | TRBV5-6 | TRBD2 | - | CASSSGLAGVYNEQFF | TGTGCCAGCAGCTCAGGACTAGCGGGGGTCTACAATGAGCAGTTCTTC
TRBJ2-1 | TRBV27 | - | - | CASSSGTLSYNEQFF | TGTGCCAGCAGTAGCGGGACACTTTCCTACAATGAGCAGTTCTTC
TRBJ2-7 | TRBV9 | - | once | CASSVGGTGYEQYF | TGTGCCAGCAGCGTAGGGGGGACCGGTTACGAGCAGTACTTC
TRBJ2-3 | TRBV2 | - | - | CASSASLLDTQYF | TGTGCCAGCAGTGCGTCGCTTTTAGATACGCAGTATTTT
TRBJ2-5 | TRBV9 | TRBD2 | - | CASTPTFGGVETQYF | TGTGCCAGCACCCCGACCTTCGGGGGGGTCGAGACCCAGTACTTC
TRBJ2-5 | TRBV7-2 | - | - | CASSLTWGQETQYF | TGTGCCAGCAGCTTAACCTGGGGTCAAGAGACCCAGTACTTC
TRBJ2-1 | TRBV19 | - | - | CASVPGSHSYNEQFF | TGTGCCAGTGTTCCGGGATCCCACTCCTACAATGAGCAGTTCTTC
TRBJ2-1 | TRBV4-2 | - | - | CASSKGGDNEQFF | TGTGCCAGCAGCAAGGGGGGGGACAATGAGCAGTTCTTC